What follows are 30 T cell receptor beta chains derived from one specimen sequenced in a study of siplizumab effects on memory and regulatory T cells. Repertoires were generated with immunoSEQ multiplex PCR, while TCRdb's copy carries only in-frame clones and drops some. Among approximately 75,000 clones listed, about 92% were seen once. The sequenced material came from CD8+ T cells sorted from blood. The receptor source for this set is a human donor in good health.

A single count supports this clone. The chain uses TRBV1 and TRBJ2-5; the table's D call TRBD2 went unverified against the DNA. TRBV1 is labeled a pseudogene. The CDR3 runs to 13 residues. This CDR3 is CTSSQDTSGPQYF. The CDR3 DNA follows: TGCACCAGCAGCCAAGATACTAGCGGGCCCCAATACTTC.

V is TRBV7-2 and J is TRBJ1-3; D call uncertain. The V and J ends lost 5 bases and 4 bases respectively, with 3 bases between them. Per germline, CDR1 SGHTA and CDR2 FQGNSA. The CDR3 is 11 amino acids. This chain's CDR3 is CASSLGNTIYF. In DNA, the CDR3 is TGTGCCAGCAGCCTCGGAAACACCATATATTTT.

The CDR3 region has the DNA TGTGCCTGGAGTGTAAGTGAGGGCTACACCTTC. Protein: CAWSVSEGYTF. The rearrangement links TRBV30 to TRBJ1-2, with unresolved D. The CDR3 has 11 residues. Trimming removed 0 bases from V and 8 bases from J, with 7 bases in between. From germline, CDR1 is GTSNPN and CDR2 SVGIG (reference sequence).

The gene calls are TRBV4-1 and TRBJ2-7; the match to TRBD1 covers 9 bases. V was clipped by 4 bases and J by 3 bases; unmatched bases: 7. This CDR3 has 15 amino acids. Per the germline V gene, CDR1 is MGHRA and CDR2 is YSYEKL. DNA for the CDR3: TGCGCCAGCAGCCTTCCCGGACAGGGGAACTACGAGCAGTACTTC. This codes for CASSLPGQGNYEQYF.

To note about this clone: Additional DNA sequences in this sample encode the identical CDR3. The gene calls are TRBV27 and TRBJ2-3, with 8 bases lining up with TRBD2. Trimming removed 3 bases from V and 1 base from J; junction bases left unmatched: 0. Germline V lookup: CDR1 MNHEY, CDR2 SMNVEV (reference sequence). This CDR3 has 14 residues. The CDR3 nucleotides are TGTGCCAGCAGTTTCGGGGGGGGCACAGATACGCAGTATTTT. This codes for CASSFGGGTDTQYF.

The V and J genes are TRBV7-9 and TRBJ2-3, with 9 bases identical to TRBD2. The trim removed 10 bases at V and 3 bases at J, leaving 11 bases unmatched. Germline V gives CDR1 SEHNR, CDR2 FQNEAQ (reference sequence). This CDR3 has 15 amino acids. The CDR3 DNA is TGTGCCATTGATTTTAGCGGGGGTGGAACAGATACGCAGTATTTT. Translated: CAIDFSGGGTDTQYF. The full variable domain, completed using reference TRBV7-9 and TRBJ2-3, is DTGVSQNPRHKITKRGQNVTFRCDPISEHNRLYWYRQTLGQGPEFLTYFQNEAQLEKSRLLSDRFSAERPKGSFSTLEIQRTEQGDSAMYLCAIDFSGGGTDTQYFGPGTRLTVL.

This clone has a single count. The rearrangement joins TRBV30 to TRBJ1-5; D ambiguous. CDR3 length: 13 residues. V gave up 2 bases and J gave up 3 bases, with 8 bases separating them. Per the germline V gene, CDR1 is GTSNPN and CDR2 is SVGIG (reference sequence). CDR3 sequence (DNA): TGTGCCTGGAGTCAAGGGTTCAATCAGCCCCAGCATTTT. Its translation: CAWSQGFNQPQHF.

The chain links TRBV6-4 to TRBJ2-3, with 11 bases fitting TRBD2. The CDR3 length is 16 residues. Germline trimming cut 3 bases from V and 2 bases from J; bases unmatched to any gene: 4. Per the germline V gene, CDR1 is MRHNA and CDR2 is SNTAGT. As DNA, the CDR3 is TGTGCCAGCAGTGATAGCGGGGGGGCCCACACAGATACGCAGTATTTT. Translation: CASSDSGGAHTDTQYF.

This chain links TRBV6-5 with TRBJ2-2, with 9 bases identical to TRBD1. The trim removed 3 bases at V and 8 bases at J, leaving 7 bases unmatched. The CDR3 consists of 15 residues. The germline V gene has CDR1 MNHEY and CDR2 SVGAGI. The CDR3, as DNA: TGTGCCAGCAGTTATACCCCACAGGGGGCAGGGGAGCTGTTTTTT. This gives the protein CASSYTPQGAGELFF.

V gene TRBV5-6 combines with J gene TRBJ2-3; D not certain. The CDR3 covers 16 residues. CDR1 is SGHDT and CDR2 is YYEEEE in the germline V gene. V dropped 0 bases and J dropped 2 bases, with 13 bases sitting between them. The CDR3 DNA sequence: TGTGCCAGCAGCTTGGGTTACAGTGGGGTCACAGATACGCAGTATTTT. This codes for CASSLGYSGVTDTQYF.

This clone was recorded only once. V gene TRBV5-4 combines with J gene TRBJ2-3; either TRBD1 or TRBD2 may supply D (5 bases each). V lost 0 bases, J lost 2 bases, and 7 bases lay in between. The CDR3 is made up of 14 amino acids. Germline loops: CDR1 SGHNT, CDR2 YYREEE (reference sequence). CDR3 loop: CASSLGGPTDTQYF. CDR3 DNA: TGTGCCAGCAGCTTGGGGGGACCCACAGATACGCAGTATTTT.

The chain has TRBV19 and TRBJ2-7; TRBD1 is a possible D gene (6 bases). The CDR3 length is 14 residues. Per the germline V gene, CDR1 is LNHDA and CDR2 is SQIVND (reference sequence). V lost 3 bases and J 4 bases, leaving 13 bases between the germline ends. CDR3 sequence (DNA): TGTGCCAGTAGTATGACAGGCAGAGAATACGAGCAGTACTTC. Its translation is CASSMTGREYEQYF.

This clone was picked up one time. This rearrangement joins TRBV7-9 to TRBJ2-7; no firm D call. This CDR3 has 14 amino acids. The germline gives CDR1 SEHNR, CDR2 FQNEAQ (reference sequence). V was cut by 1 base and J by 6 bases, with 13 bases left in between. CDR3 protein: CASSLVYSDTEQYF. CDR3 in DNA: TGTGCCAGCAGCTTAGTTTATTCAGATACCGAGCAGTACTTC.

V gene TRBV5-6 combines with J gene TRBJ1-5; no definite D call. This CDR3 region has 13 residues. Germline lookup yields CDR1 SGHDT and CDR2 YYEEEE. The germline V and J ends were trimmed by 0 bases and 6 bases, with 7 bases remaining between them. The CDR3 loop is CASSLAKGQPQHF. CDR3 nucleotide sequence: TGTGCCAGCAGCTTGGCCAAGGGTCAGCCCCAGCATTTT.

This chain links TRBV19 with TRBJ2-1; D unclear. Germline values: CDR1 LNHDA, CDR2 SQIVND (reference sequence). The CDR3 length is 17 residues. Trimming stripped 0 bases from V and 2 bases from J, with 14 bases between. DNA for the CDR3: TGTGCCAGTAGTATAGATAGGGTTTCCGATCCCTACAATGAGCAGTTCTTC. Translation: CASSIDRVSDPYNEQFF.

This rearrangement joins TRBV5-4 to TRBJ1-3; D perhaps matches TRBD1 (6 bases). The germline V gene has CDR1 SGHNT and CDR2 YYREEE (reference sequence). V was shortened by 9 bases and J by 2 bases, with 12 bases between the two germline ends. The CDR3 contains 13 residues. The CDR3 sequence is CATAGDPGNTIYF. CDR3 coding DNA: TGTGCCACGGCAGGGGATCCTGGAAACACCATATATTTT.

This sequence joins TRBV10-3 and TRBJ1-5; TRBD1 is a possible D gene (6 bases). This CDR3 has 15 residues. V shed 3 bases and J shed 3 bases, with 12 bases lying between them. Germline values: CDR1 ENHRY, CDR2 SYGVKD. CDR3 nucleotide sequence: TGTGCCATCAGTGATGATCCGGGGGCCAATCAGCCCCAGCATTTT. Translated: CAISDDPGANQPQHF.

This rearrangement joins TRBV4-1 to TRBJ1-2; 9 bases map to TRBD1. This CDR3 is built from 16 residues. Germline CDR1 reads MGHRA; CDR2 reads YSYEKL. The J segment lost 7 bases and the V segment lost 2 bases, leaving 11 bases of the junction unmatched. As DNA, the CDR3 is TGCGCCAGCAGCCAAACTCTGGGACAGGGATCGGGTGGCTACACCTTC. This codes for CASSQTLGQGSGGYTF.

The V gene is TRBV14, the J gene TRBJ2-7; maybe TRBD2 (6 bases). With 5 bases removed from V and 1 base from J, the gap between germline ends came to 12 bases. CDR3 length: 14 residues. Germline CDR1 and CDR2: SGHDN and FVKESK. In DNA form, the CDR3 reads TGTGCCAGCAGCTCCGGGACTTCGTCCTACGAGCAGTACTTC. This encodes CASSSGTSSYEQYF.

This chain connects TRBV4-2 to TRBJ2-3; 13 bases fit TRBD2. The CDR3 contains 15 residues. V dropped 4 bases and J dropped 4; count of bases not matched to a gene: 2. CDR1 is LGHNA, CDR2 YNFKEQ, per germline. This chain's CDR3 is CASSRTSGGPDTQYF. CDR3 DNA: TGTGCCAGCAGCCGGACTAGCGGGGGCCCAGATACGCAGTATTTT.

This chain uses TRBV19 with TRBJ2-5, with TRBD1 identical over 10 bases. Per germline, CDR1 LNHDA and CDR2 SQIVND (reference sequence). The CDR3 length is 14 residues. V gave up 3 bases and J gave up 5 bases; unmatched junction bases: 3. The CDR3, as DNA: TGTGCCAGTAGTATGACAGGGGGCGTGGAGACCCAGTACTTC. Translating it yields CASSMTGGVETQYF.

The chain uses TRBV4-1 and TRBJ1-1; D gene uncertain. Germline V gene data show CDR1 as MGHRA and CDR2 as YSYEKL. This CDR3 region has 12 residues. Trimming left V 1 base short and J 7 bases short, with 7 bases between. CDR3 DNA: TGCGCCAGCAGCCAAGCCAGTAATGAAGCTTTCTTT. Its translation is CASSQASNEAFF.

The chain links TRBV2 to TRBJ2-1; D might be TRBD1 (6 bases). The CDR3 consists of 14 residues. The V gene's germline CDR1 is SNHLY and CDR2 FYNNEI. Trimming took 6 bases from V and 1 from J, leaving 10 bases between them. CDR3 amino acids: CASRGGLSYNEQFF. CDR3 coding DNA: TGTGCCAGCAGAGGGGGTTTGTCCTACAATGAGCAGTTCTTC. The variable domain in full, with the rest retrieved from reference TRBV2 and TRBJ2-1, is EPEVTQTPSHQVTQMGQEVILRCVPISNHLYFYWYRQILGQKVEFLVSFYNNEISEKSEIFDDQFSVERPDGSNFTLKIRSTKLEDSAMYFCASRGGLSYNEQFFGPGTRLTVL.

V usage is TRBV9 and J usage is TRBJ2-3, with D unresolved. The germline gives CDR1 SGDLS, CDR2 YYNGEE. The germline V and J ends were trimmed by 3 bases and 2 bases, with 1 base remaining between them. The CDR3 loop spans 11 amino acids. CDR3 DNA: TGTGCCAGCAGCGACACAGATACGCAGTATTTT. Amino acids: CASSDTDTQYF.

The V and J genes are TRBV7-3 and TRBJ2-5; 10 bases are a match to TRBD2. This CDR3 contains 15 residues. The germline CDR1 and CDR2 sequences are SGHTA and FQGTGA. J gave up 1 base and V 4 bases, and 3 bases lay outside the gene matches. The DNA for the CDR3 is TGTGCCAGCAGCTCTAGCGGGGGAGTCCAAGAGACCCAGTACTTC. Translation: CASSSSGGVQETQYF.

This rearrangement joins TRBV12-5 to TRBJ2-3, with 11 nucleotides matching TRBD2. Unmatched junction bases numbered 8, after V lost 3 bases and J lost 3 bases. The V gene's germline CDR1 is LGHNT and CDR2 FRNRAP. The CDR3 extends over 17 amino acids. The CDR3 region has the DNA TGTGCTAGTGGTTTCCCTAGCGGGGGGCCGGGGACAGATACGCAGTATTTT. Protein product: CASGFPSGGPGTDTQYF.

This clone appeared once. V usage is TRBV4-3 and J usage is TRBJ2-3; 8 nucleotides agree with TRBD1. Trimming removed 5 bases from V and 4 bases from J; junction bases left unmatched: 8. Looked up from germline, CDR1 is LGHNA and CDR2 is YSLEER. CDR3 length equals 15 residues. CDR3 nucleotides: TGCGCCAGCAGCTCCTTGCAGGGGGCCGCAGATACGCAGTATTTT. Amino acid sequence: CASSSLQGAADTQYF.

This clone was counted a single time. This CDR3 is CASSSGGAQEAFF. The CDR3 DNA sequence: TGTGCCAGCAGCTCCGGTGGGGCCCAGGAAGCTTTCTTT. This rearrangement joins TRBV5-4 to TRBJ1-1; possibly TRBD1 for D (5 bases). The CDR3 length is 13 residues. V was pared by 3 bases and J by 8 bases, with 14 bases between. Germline-derived CDR1 and CDR2 are SGHNT and YYREEE (reference sequence).

As concerns this clone: One junction end disagrees with the germline gene, perhaps due to a read error. V gene TRBV4-1 combines with J gene TRBJ2-1; weak D call: TRBD2 (5 bases). The CDR3 runs to 15 residues. Germline CDR1 reads MGHRA; CDR2 reads YSYEKL. The DNA of the CDR3 is TGCGCCAGCAGCCAAGGTTCGGGGAAGGGTTACTCTTTACTCTTC. Translated, it gives CASSQGSGKGYSLLF.

The chain recombines TRBV4-3 with TRBJ1-1, with no clear D. CDR1 is LGHNA, CDR2 YSLEER, per germline. The CDR3 is 16 residues long. Trimming cost V 1 base and J 1 base, with 13 bases left between them. CDR3 in amino acids: CASSQGSLGKNTEAFF. The CDR3 DNA sequence: TGCGCCAGCAGCCAAGGAAGTCTGGGGAAGAACACTGAAGCTTTCTTT.